A single sample is the source of the 29 T cell receptor beta chains below, sequenced in a study of cytomegalovirus exposure and HLA in healthy donors. Vbeta (60) and Jbeta (13) primers were used in the PCR. Clones were read by immunoSEQ multiplex PCR, and TCRdb kept only the in-frame ones, dropping some. The sample holds around 63,000 clones; roughly 80% are singletons and the top ten take 2.9%. The specimen sequenced was PBMCs. These receptors all stem from a young woman in good health and CMV-seronegative.

CDR3 in DNA: TGTGCCTGGAGGGGACAGGGGGGCGTCGGTTCACCCCTCCACTTT. This sequence encodes CAWRGQGGVGSPLHF. The chain joins TRBV30 to TRBJ1-6, with 11 bases lining up with TRBD1. CDR3 length: 15 amino acids. Germline values: CDR1 GTSNPN, CDR2 SVGIG (reference sequence). V was pared by 3 bases and J by 9 bases, with 7 bases of the junction left unmatched.

This sequence joins TRBV5-1 and TRBJ1-1, with D perhaps TRBD1 (5 bases). Trimming removed 0 bases from V and 5 bases from J, with 14 bases in between. The CDR3 runs 15 residues. Germline V CDR1 and CDR2: SGHRS, YFSETQ. The CDR3 reads CASSLDRGAGTEAFF. CDR3 DNA: TGCGCCAGCAGCTTGGATAGGGGAGCGGGGACTGAAGCTTTCTTT.

The rearrangement links TRBV28 to TRBJ1-2, with D possibly TRBD1 on 5 matching bases. Germline V gene data show CDR1 as MDHEN and CDR2 as SYDVKM. The CDR3 loop spans 13 amino acids. V was cut by 4 bases and J by 5 bases, with 11 bases left in between. CDR3 DNA: TGTGCCAGCAGTTCAGTAGCAGGGTATGGCTACACCTTC. Translation: CASSSVAGYGYTF.

This clone was seen a few times. The chain is built from TRBV5-6 and TRBJ1-1, with a possible D match to TRBD1 (5 bases). Trimming removed 0 bases from V and 3 bases from J, with 9 bases in between. This CDR3 spans 14 amino acids. Germline V CDR1 and CDR2: SGHDT, YYEEEE. Here the CDR3 DNA reads TGTGCCAGCAGCTTGGAGCAGGGATACACTGAAGCTTTCTTT. It codes for CASSLEQGYTEAFF.

J is TRBJ2-7 and V is TRBV7-9, with no clear D. V lost 2 bases, J lost 0 bases, and 14 bases lay in between. CDR1 is SEHNR, CDR2 FQNEAQ, per germline (reference sequence). This CDR3 has 16 amino acids. The CDR3, as DNA: TGTGCCAGCAGCTTAAGTGGCAGGCTGAGCTCCTACGAGCAGTACTTC. Amino acid sequence: CASSLSGRLSSYEQYF.

V usage is TRBV10-3 and J usage is TRBJ2-6; maybe TRBD2 (5 bases). Germline V CDR1 and CDR2: ENHRY, SYGVKD. The CDR3 length is 13 residues. V dropped 10 bases and J dropped 0 bases, with 7 bases sitting between them. The CDR3 bases are TGTGCCAGCACTAGCTCTGGGGCCAACGTCCTGACTTTC. Translation: CASTSSGANVLTF.

The chain carries TRBV7-9 and TRBJ2-4; 7 positions match TRBD2. Germline loops: CDR1 SEHNR, CDR2 FQNEAQ (reference sequence). The trim removed 5 bases at V and 6 bases at J, leaving 7 bases unmatched. The CDR3 has 14 residues. In nucleotides, the CDR3 is TGTGCCAGCAGCCCCGGACTAGAACTAAACATTCAGTACTTC. Translating gives CASSPGLELNIQYF. Variable domain in full (rest from reference TRBV7-9 and TRBJ2-4): DTGVSQNPRHKITKRGQNVTFRCDPISEHNRLYWYRQTLGQGPEFLTYFQNEAQLEKSRLLSDRFSAERPKGSFSTLEIQRTEQGDSAMYLCASSPGLELNIQYFGAGTRLSVL.

V gene TRBV25-1 combines with J gene TRBJ2-2; no clear D. Per germline, CDR1 MGHDK and CDR2 SYGVNS. Trimming took 0 bases from V and 6 from J, leaving 5 bases between them. This CDR3 has 13 amino acids. The CDR3 here is CASSEYDSGELFF. The DNA of the CDR3 is TGTGCCAGCAGTGAATATGACTCCGGGGAGCTGTTTTTT.

The chain recombines TRBV19 with TRBJ2-1, with 9 positions matching TRBD1. The CDR3 is made up of 15 amino acids. Germline V gene lookup returns CDR1 LNHDA and CDR2 SQIVND (reference sequence). Losses at the gene ends were 7 bases for V and 4 bases for J; bases not matched to a gene: 8. As DNA, the CDR3 is TGTGCCAGTACCCCTACCGGGACAGGGTACAATGAGCAGTTCTTC. Encoded protein: CASTPTGTGYNEQFF.

The genes are TRBV6-5 and TRBJ2-7, with D tentatively TRBD2 (5 bases). This CDR3 has 14 amino acids. Trimming took 5 bases from V and 7 from J, leaving 18 bases between them. CDR1 and CDR2 from the germline V gene are MNHEY and SVGAGI. CDR3 sequence: CASSLKRITGEQYF. CDR3 DNA: TGTGCCAGCAGTCTGAAGCGGATCACGGGGGAGCAGTACTTC.

The chain is built from TRBV19 and TRBJ1-5; no firm D call. The germline V gene has CDR1 LNHDA and CDR2 SQIVND (reference sequence). The V gene lost 5 bases and the J gene lost 11 bases, with 13 bases spanning the gap. The CDR3 covers 12 residues. The CDR3 bases are TGTGCCAGTAGTCCAACGAACACAGCCCAGCATTTT. It is translated as CASSPTNTAQHF. The entire variable domain, with the rest obtained from reference TRBV19 and TRBJ1-5, is as follows: DGGITQSPKYLFRKEGQNVTLSCEQNLNHDAMYWYRQDPGQGLRLIYYSQIVNDFQKGDIAEGYSVSREKKESFPLTVTSAQKNPTAFYLCASSPTNTAQHFGDGTRLSIL.

The chain recombines TRBV30 with TRBJ2-1; a possible D gene is TRBD1 (5 bases). The CDR3 extends over 12 amino acids. Germline-derived CDR1 and CDR2 are GTSNPN and SVGIG (reference sequence). Trimming shortened V by 4 bases and J by 5 bases, and 9 bases separated the two germline ends. CDR3 sequence: CAWTGWDNEQFF. The CDR3 DNA is TGTGCCTGGACAGGGTGGGACAATGAGCAGTTCTTC.

This clone was found once. The chain carries TRBV30 and TRBJ1-2; maybe TRBD1 (5 bases). Germline loops: CDR1 GTSNPN, CDR2 SVGIG (reference sequence). The germline V and J ends were trimmed by 1 base and 5 bases, with 11 bases remaining between them. There are 13 residues in the CDR3. The CDR3 region has the DNA TGTGCCTGGAGTGCGGGGGGGAATTATGGCTACACCTTC. It yields the protein CAWSAGGNYGYTF.

This clone was counted a single time. V usage is TRBV7-2 and J usage is TRBJ2-7; 8 bases agree with TRBD2. Germline values: CDR1 SGHTA, CDR2 FQGNSA. With V trimmed by 2 bases and J by 0 bases, 3 bases remained unmatched. The CDR3 is 15 residues long. CDR3 amino acids: CASSLRGGTSYEQYF. CDR3 nucleotides: TGTGCCAGCAGCTTACGCGGGGGGACCTCCTACGAGCAGTACTTC.

This clone was recorded only once. V usage is TRBV27 and J usage is TRBJ2-7; D unclear. There are 15 residues in the CDR3. V gave up 5 bases and J gave up 1 base, with 15 bases separating them. CDR1 MNHEY and CDR2 SMNVEV come from the germline V gene (reference sequence). The CDR3, as DNA: TGTGCCAGCAGTCCCACCCCATACAGTTCCTACGAGCAGTACTTC. Amino acid sequence: CASSPTPYSSYEQYF.

In DNA form, the CDR3 reads TGCGCCAGCAGCTTAACTCTCCAGGGCCCACCCTACGAGCAGTACTTC. This translates into CASSLTLQGPPYEQYF. V is TRBV5-1 and J is TRBJ2-7; maybe TRBD1 (5 bases). Germline loops: CDR1 SGHRS, CDR2 YFSETQ. The CDR3 covers 16 residues. Trimming took 2 bases from V and 2 from J, leaving 17 bases between them.

The V and J genes are TRBV14 and TRBJ2-4, with D unresolved. Germline V gene sequence: CDR1 SGHDN, CDR2 FVKESK. V lost 0 bases and J 1 base, leaving 13 bases between the germline ends. This CDR3 is 17 amino acids long. The CDR3 is CASSQESRPGAKNIQYF. The DNA of the CDR3 is TGTGCCAGCAGCCAAGAATCGAGGCCCGGGGCCAAAAACATTCAGTACTTC.

This sequence joins TRBV2 and TRBJ1-3, with TRBD1 as a possible D gene (6 bases). V was trimmed by 7 bases and J by 3 bases, leaving 13 bases between them. This CDR3 spans 14 amino acids. CDR1 and CDR2 (germline): SNHLY, FYNNEI. The CDR3 bases are TGTGCCAGCACTCACAGGGTAGATGGAAACACCATATATTTT. The encoded protein is CASTHRVDGNTIYF.

This clone occurred a few times. J is TRBJ2-3 and V is TRBV30; D not resolved. Germline CDR1 reads GTSNPN; CDR2 reads SVGIG (reference sequence). The CDR3 runs 11 residues. V shed 2 bases and J shed 6 bases, with 6 bases lying between them. DNA for the CDR3: TGTGCCTGGAGTATTGAGGATACGCAGTATTTT. Translated, it gives CAWSIEDTQYF.

V usage is TRBV11-3 and J usage is TRBJ2-3, with a weak D call TRBD1 (5 bases). The germline CDR1 and CDR2 sequences are SGHNT and YENEEA. V gave up 6 bases and J gave up 3 bases, with 13 bases separating them. CDR3 length: 14 amino acids. The CDR3 region is CASSRGSATDTQYF. In DNA, the CDR3 is TGTGCCAGCAGTAGGGGCTCGGCGACAGATACGCAGTATTTT.

The chain links TRBV4-1 to TRBJ1-1, with TRBD1 identical over 8 bases. This CDR3 spans 15 amino acids. Per germline, CDR1 MGHRA and CDR2 YSYEKL. The V segment lost 4 bases and the J segment 2 bases; nucleotides outside the gene matches: 6. In DNA form, the CDR3 reads TGCGCCAGCAGCCTTGCACAGGGGGTTAACACTGAAGCTTTCTTT. It codes for CASSLAQGVNTEAFF.

V gene TRBV6-1 combines with J gene TRBJ1-2; D remains unclear. The V gene lost 2 bases and the J gene lost 3 bases, with 7 bases spanning the gap. Looked up from germline, CDR1 is MNHNS and CDR2 is SASEGT. The CDR3 consists of 13 residues. CDR3 DNA: TGTGCCAGCAGTGAAATAGAATACTATGGCTACACCTTC. Amino acid sequence: CASSEIEYYGYTF.

The chain recombines TRBV19 with TRBJ1-1, with TRBD1 identical over 12 bases. In germline, CDR1 is LNHDA, CDR2 SQIVND (reference sequence). V gave up 4 bases and J gave up 6 bases; unmatched junction bases: 3. CDR3 size: 14 residues. Here the CDR3 DNA reads TGTGCCAGTAGTACCAGGGACAGGGGGCCTGAAGCTTTCTTT. As protein: CASSTRDRGPEAFF.

In its sample, this clone was seen once. The chain recombines TRBV29-1 with TRBJ2-1, with D perhaps TRBD1 (6 bases). This CDR3 comprises 13 residues. Germline values: CDR1 SQVTM, CDR2 ANQGSEA. Trimming took 3 bases from V and 8 from J, leaving 14 bases between them. DNA for the CDR3: TGCAGCGTTGAGACAGGTAGTGTCCATGAGCAGTTCTTC. It yields the protein CSVETGSVHEQFF.

The CDR3 DNA reads as TGTGCCAGCAGCTCCGGACAGGGGGCAGGTGAAGCTTTCTTT. It is translated as CASSSGQGAGEAFF. The chain is built from TRBV7-6 and TRBJ1-1, with 11 bases lining up with TRBD1. Per the germline V gene, CDR1 is SGHVS and CDR2 is FNYEAQ. V lost 4 bases, J lost 7 bases, and 5 bases stayed unmatched. CDR3 length equals 14 residues.

The chain carries TRBV19 and TRBJ2-6; 7 nucleotides agree with TRBD1. Looked up from germline, CDR1 is LNHDA and CDR2 is SQIVND (reference sequence). The CDR3 spans 18 residues. V was clipped by 2 bases and J by 2 bases; unmatched bases: 9. The CDR3 protein is CASSIKTGLLTGANVLTF. The CDR3 region has the DNA TGTGCCAGTAGTATAAAGACAGGGCTATTGACTGGGGCCAACGTCCTGACTTTC.

This clone has just a few counts. J is TRBJ1-4 and V is TRBV7-9; tentative D call: TRBD1 (6 bases). Germline CDR1 and CDR2: SEHNR and FQNEAQ (reference sequence). The CDR3 spans 14 residues. V dropped 5 bases and J dropped 7 bases, with 14 bases sitting between them. CDR3 in DNA: TGTGCCAGCAGCCCACAGGGTTCTGCTGAAAAACTGTTTTTT. Amino acid sequence: CASSPQGSAEKLFF.

The V and J genes are TRBV6-1 and TRBJ2-3, with D perhaps TRBD1 (5 bases). The CDR3 totals 12 residues. Germline V CDR1 and CDR2: MNHNS, SASEGT. V shed 6 bases and J shed 6 bases, with 10 bases lying between them. The CDR3 region is CASSPNRDTQYF. The CDR3 coding sequence is TGTGCCAGCAGCCCGAACAGGGATACGCAGTATTTT.

The rearrangement links TRBV30 to TRBJ2-7, with 8 bases identical to TRBD1. The CDR3 is 17 residues long. In germline, CDR1 is GTSNPN, CDR2 SVGIG (reference sequence). Germline trimming cut 0 bases from V and 7 bases from J; bases unmatched to any gene: 17. This CDR3 is CAWSVRVHQGANREQYF. CDR3 DNA sequence: TGTGCCTGGAGTGTAAGAGTCCACCAGGGGGCCAACAGGGAGCAGTACTTC.